These 10 T cell receptor beta chains were all obtained from the same sample, sequenced in a study of sequential checkpoint blockade in melanoma. Indicated treatment: randomized to nivolumab then ipilimumab (arm A) or the reverse (arm B). The assay was immunoSEQ multiplex PCR, and TCRdb's table has in-frame clones only and misses some. Of over 8,000 clones in the sample, around 80% were seen once. The material sequenced was CD8+ T cells sorted from blood (inferred from file names), taken from a patient given nivolumab and ipilimumab in sequence. The receptors shown here come from a human donor with melanoma.

This chain links TRBV6-6 with TRBJ2-7, with 9 bases lining up with TRBD1. Germline CDR1 MNHNY, CDR2 SVGAGI (reference sequence). There are 15 residues in the CDR3. V gave up 6 bases and J gave up 2 bases; unmatched junction bases: 8. The CDR3 loop is CASRLPGQGAYEQYF. CDR3 coding DNA: TGTGCCAGCAGATTACCGGGACAGGGAGCCTACGAGCAGTACTTC.

The V gene is TRBV5-4, the J gene TRBJ2-7; 8 nucleotides line up with TRBD1. V shed 4 bases and J 6 bases; nucleotides not matched to a gene: 27. Germline CDR1 and CDR2: SGHNT and YYREEE (reference sequence). CDR3 size: 20 residues. The CDR3 here is CASSPDPVLTGEKKLGEQYF. DNA for the CDR3: TGTGCCAGCAGCCCGGATCCAGTACTGACAGGGGAGAAAAAACTAGGCGAGCAGTACTTC.

This clone came up a few times. The rearrangement uses TRBV19 and TRBJ2-7; 7 bases agree with TRBD1. This CDR3 comprises 13 residues. The germline gives CDR1 LNHDA, CDR2 SQIVND (reference sequence). The V segment lost 4 bases and the J segment 1 base; nucleotides outside the gene matches: 1. The CDR3 reads CASSKGQSYEQYF. DNA of the CDR3: TGTGCCAGTAGTAAGGGACAGTCCTACGAGCAGTACTTC.

The chain uses TRBV19 and TRBJ2-7; 12 bases agree with TRBD1. The CDR3 runs to 15 residues. Looked up from germline, CDR1 is LNHDA and CDR2 is SQIVND (reference sequence). V shed 3 bases and J 4 bases; nucleotides not matched to a gene: 4. CDR3 nucleotide sequence: TGTGCCAGTAGTATTGGGGACAGGGGGCTGTACGAGCAGTACTTC. It encodes CASSIGDRGLYEQYF.

The rearrangement uses TRBV10-3 and TRBJ1-2; 7 nucleotides match TRBD1. V lost 5 bases to trimming and J lost 1 base; unmatched junction nucleotides: 4. CDR3 length: 14 residues. Germline CDR1 ENHRY, CDR2 SYGVKD. The CDR3 DNA reads TGTGCCATCAGTCCCGGACAGGTTAACTATGGCTACACCTTC. Its protein is CAISPGQVNYGYTF.

This sequence joins TRBV6-4 and TRBJ2-7; 9 bases fit TRBD1. CDR3 size: 16 residues. J lost 0 bases, V lost 5 bases, and 8 bases had no gene match. Germline V gene lookup returns CDR1 MRHNA and CDR2 SNTAGT. The CDR3 DNA reads as TGTGCCAGCAGTACCTCCGGGACAGGGTTCTCCTACGAGCAGTACTTC. It yields the protein CASSTSGTGFSYEQYF.

The chain couples TRBV5-6 to TRBJ2-7; D call uncertain. Trimming stripped 2 bases from V and 7 bases from J, with 7 bases between. The CDR3 loop spans 11 amino acids. Germline values: CDR1 SGHDT, CDR2 YYEEEE. The CDR3 bases are TGTGCCAGCAGCTTCTACGGGGAGCAGTACTTC. Translation gives CASSFYGEQYF.

The chain joins TRBV7-2 to TRBJ2-7; 9 bases match TRBD2. This CDR3 has 15 residues. Germline V gene sequence: CDR1 SGHTA, CDR2 FQGNSA. J gave up 0 bases and V 1 base, and 1 base lay outside the gene matches. Here the CDR3 reads CASSLGTSASYEQYF. CDR3 sequence (DNA): TGTGCCAGCAGCTTAGGGACTAGCGCCTCCTACGAGCAGTACTTC.

The chain combines TRBV9 with TRBJ1-2; TRBD1 aligns across 9 bases. With V trimmed by 1 base and J by 2 bases, 3 bases remained unmatched. The germline CDR1 and CDR2 sequences are SGDLS and YYNGEE. The CDR3 has 15 amino acids. DNA for the CDR3: TGTGCCAGCAGCGTAACAGGGGGCGCGAACTATGGCTACACCTTC. This encodes CASSVTGGANYGYTF.

The chain employs TRBV25-1 and TRBJ1-1; D uncertain. V was clipped by 6 bases and J by 7 bases, with 9 bases between them. The germline CDR1 and CDR2 sequences are MGHDK and SYGVNS. The CDR3 length is 11 residues. This CDR3 is CASRVRFEAFF. CDR3 nucleotide sequence: TGTGCCAGCAGGGTGCGATTTGAAGCTTTCTTT.